The next 26 T cell receptor beta chains were all read from a single sample in a study of Graves' ophthalmopathy and Graves' hyperthyroidism. Investigators amplified TCR beta CDR3 regions from RNA transcripts. First-round RT-PCR employed HTBI primers, with a second-round multiplex PCR after it. Each CDR3 protein is one row after TCRdb ran MiXCR on the multiplex PCR reads. The sample records 500,000 to 800,000 distinct CDR3 sequences, over 40% being singletons. What was sequenced was peripheral blood. The receptors shown here come from an adult man with Graves' ophthalmopathy.

This clonotype was seen ten or more times. V usage is TRBV20-1 and J usage is TRBJ2-7; TRBD2 agrees at 8 bases. This CDR3 has 14 residues. CDR1 and CDR2 (germline): DFQATT, SNEGSKA (reference sequence). After removal of 5 bases from V and 2 bases from J, the junction contained 8 bases not matched to a gene. In nucleotides, the CDR3 is TGCAGTGCTCAAAGCGGGGGACCTCCCTACGAGCAGTACTTC. This sequence encodes CSAQSGGPPYEQYF.

The V gene is TRBV2, the J gene TRBJ2-3; D is perhaps TRBD1 (6 bases). The CDR3 runs to 12 residues. V was clipped by 3 bases and J by 6 bases, with 7 bases between them. Germline assignment: CDR1 SNHLY and CDR2 FYNNEI. Here the CDR3 reads CASSERGDTQYF. In DNA, the CDR3 is TGTGCCAGCAGTGAGAGGGGGGATACGCAGTATTTT.

The rearrangement uses TRBV12-3 or TRBV12-4 and TRBJ1-4; 9 bases are a match to TRBD1. V gave up 8 bases and J gave up 0 bases; unmatched junction bases: 10. CDR3 size: 17 residues. CDR3 sequence (DNA): TGTGCCAGCTCTGGCCGGGACAGGGCTACAACTAATGAAAAACTGTTTTTT. Its protein is CASSGRDRATTNEKLFF.

CDR3 protein: CASSEGELAGGPGELFF. DNA of the CDR3: TGTGCCAGCAGTGAGGGGGAACTAGCGGGGGGACCCGGGGAGCTGTTTTTT. The chain links TRBV2 to TRBJ2-2; 12 bases align to TRBD2. This CDR3 has 17 residues. Germline lookup yields CDR1 SNHLY and CDR2 FYNNEI. With V trimmed by 3 bases and J by 6 bases, 8 bases remained unmatched. Using reference TRBV2 and TRBJ2-2 for the parts outside the CDR3, the full variable domain is EPEVTQTPSHQVTQMGQEVILRCVPISNHLYFYWYRQILGQKVEFLVSFYNNEISEKSEIFDDQFSVERPDGSNFTLKIRSTKLEDSAMYFCASSEGELAGGPGELFFGEGSRLTVL.

In this sample, this clonotype turned up many times. J is TRBJ1-5 and V is TRBV9; D remains unclear. CDR1 is SGDLS, CDR2 YYNGEE, per germline. The CDR3 extends over 12 amino acids. V was shortened by 7 bases and J by 0 bases, with 5 bases between the two germline ends. CDR3 amino acids: CASGNSNQPQHF. For the CDR3, the DNA is TGTGCCAGCGGGAATAGCAATCAGCCCCAGCATTTT.

For this clonotype: Just one base apart from a much larger clone, this may be a read error. The CDR3 loop is CASSEQSTGELFF. CDR3 DNA sequence: TGTGCCAGCAGTGAGCAAAGCACCGGGGAGCTGTTTTTT. This chain joins TRBV25-1 and TRBJ2-2; D unresolved. This CDR3 has 13 amino acids. V was shortened by 3 bases and J by 4 bases, with 6 bases between the two germline ends. CDR1 MGHDK and CDR2 SYGVNS come from the germline V gene. The entire variable domain, with the rest obtained from reference TRBV25-1 and TRBJ2-2, is as follows: EADIYQTPRYLVIGTGKKITLECSQTMGHDKMYWYQQDPGMELHLIHYSYGVNSTEKGDLSSESTVSRIRTEHFPLTLESARPSHTSQYLCASSEQSTGELFFGEGSRLTVL.

This clonotype came up once. The CDR3 loop reads CASTLQTGDSMNTEAFF. For the CDR3, the DNA is TGTGCCAGTACGCTTCAGACCGGGGATAGTATGAACACTGAAGCTTTCTTT. The rearrangement links TRBV19 to TRBJ1-1; unclear D gene. V was cut by 7 bases and J by 0 bases, with 21 bases left in between. This CDR3 spans 17 amino acids. Per the germline V gene, CDR1 is LNHDA and CDR2 is SQIVND (reference sequence).

This CDR3 reads CASSQQGRGGVYEQYF. The CDR3 region has the DNA TGCGCCAGCAGCCAGCAAGGTCGAGGGGGCGTTTACGAGCAGTACTTC. The chain is built from TRBV4-1 and TRBJ2-7; TRBD1 aligns across 7 bases. The J segment lost 4 bases and the V segment lost 3 bases, leaving 12 bases of the junction unmatched. CDR3 size: 16 residues. Germline values: CDR1 MGHRA, CDR2 YSYEKL.

In its sample, this clonotype was seen many times. V is TRBV25-1 and J is TRBJ2-7; a weak D match, TRBD2 (5 bases). This CDR3 spans 14 amino acids. Germline V gives CDR1 MGHDK, CDR2 SYGVNS. Trimming removed 8 bases at V and 3 bases at J, with 17 bases between. The CDR3 region is CASSDDRGYYEQYF. The CDR3 region has the DNA TGTGCCAGCTCCGATGACCGAGGGTACTACGAGCAGTACTTC.

This clonotype was seen many times. The rearrangement uses TRBV15 and TRBJ1-1; TRBD1 matches at 10 bases. The V segment lost 5 bases and the J segment 3 bases; nucleotides outside the gene matches: 9. The germline V gene has CDR1 LNHNV and CDR2 YYDKDF (reference sequence). This CDR3 contains 16 residues. The DNA for the CDR3 is TGTGCCACCAGCGGGGAGACAGGGGGCAGGTACACTGAAGCTTTCTTT. Translating gives CATSGETGGRYTEAFF.

This clonotype was detected a few times. This chain uses TRBV5-8 with TRBJ1-3, with D unresolved. CDR3 length: 16 residues. Looked up from germline, CDR1 is SGHTS and CDR2 is YDEGEE. V lost 3 bases, J lost 0 bases, and 13 bases lay in between. The CDR3 DNA follows: TGTGCCAGCAGCTCTACCATGCTCAGCTCTGGAAACACCATATATTTT. Protein: CASSSTMLSSGNTIYF. The full variable domain, rest sourced from reference TRBV5-8 and TRBJ1-3, is EAGVTQSPTHLIKTRGQQATLRCSPISGHTSVYWYQQALGLGLQFLLWYDEGEERNRGNFPPRFSGRQFPNYSSELNVNALELEDSALYLCASSSTMLSSGNTIYFGEGSWLTVV.

Regarding this clonotype: This could be a read error, since a much larger clone is one nucleotide away. The chain couples TRBV7-7 to TRBJ2-2; D remains unclear. The ends were cut back, 5 bases at V and 7 bases at J, with 8 bases in the middle. CDR1 SSHAT and CDR2 FNYEAQ come from the germline V gene (reference sequence). CDR3 length: 12 residues. The DNA of the CDR3 is TGTGCCAGCAGCACCGGTGACGGGGAGCTGTTTTTT. As protein: CASSTGDGELFF.

At least ten counts were recorded for this clonotype. The genes are TRBV5-8 and TRBJ2-5; the D gene is possibly TRBD2 (6 bases). Germline V gene lookup returns CDR1 SGHTS and CDR2 YDEGEE. Trimming took off 1 base at V and 5 bases at J, with 12 bases between the two ends. The CDR3 sequence is 14 residues long. CDR3 amino acids: CASSLFQGGETQYF. In nucleotides, the CDR3 is TGTGCCAGCAGCTTGTTCCAGGGAGGCGAGACCCAGTACTTC.

The sample holds many counts of this clonotype. This rearrangement joins TRBV9 to TRBJ1-5, with D possibly matching TRBD1 (6 bases). The germline CDR1 and CDR2 sequences are SGDLS and YYNGEE. The CDR3 loop spans 15 amino acids. V lost 3 bases and J 0 bases, leaving 10 bases between the germline ends. The CDR3 sequence: CASSAGQNSNQPQHF. CDR3 coding DNA: TGTGCCAGCAGCGCGGGACAAAATAGCAATCAGCCCCAGCATTTT.

The chain uses TRBV29-1 and TRBJ2-7, with no clear D. From germline, CDR1 is SQVTM and CDR2 ANQGSEA. This CDR3 has 13 amino acids. Trimming took off 4 bases at V and 3 bases at J, with 13 bases between the two ends. The DNA of the CDR3 is TGCAGCGTTGGTGGGGATTCGGTCTACGAGCAGTACTTC. Its protein product is CSVGGDSVYEQYF.

Many counts were recorded for this clonotype. The V and J genes are TRBV7-2 and TRBJ1-6, with D tentatively TRBD1 (5 bases). The CDR3 totals 16 residues. The V gene lost 5 bases and the J gene lost 5 bases, with 16 bases spanning the gap. From germline, CDR1 is SGHTA and CDR2 FQGNSA. The CDR3, as DNA: TGTGCCAGCAGCCCGAGGGAATCGGGGGATAATTCACCCCTCCACTTT. Residues: CASSPRESGDNSPLHF.

This clonotype occurred many times. The chain combines TRBV12-3 or TRBV12-4 with TRBJ1-2, with a possible D match to TRBD1 (6 bases). There are 16 residues in the CDR3. The V and J ends lost 6 bases and 6 bases respectively, with 23 bases between them. As DNA, the CDR3 is TGTGCCAGCAGCTTCGGGGACACGCGCCAAAGGGATGGCTACACCTTC. It translates to CASSFGDTRQRDGYTF.

This clonotype was recorded at least ten times. The chain employs TRBV20-1 and TRBJ1-1, with 7 nucleotides matching TRBD1. The germline gives CDR1 DFQATT, CDR2 SNEGSKA (reference sequence). CDR3 size: 15 residues. Trimming at V came to 5 bases and at J to 0 bases, leaving 9 bases not matched to a gene. In DNA form, the CDR3 reads TGCAGTGCTTGGGACAGTGGAGGGGTGAACACTGAAGCTTTCTTT. It specifies CSAWDSGGVNTEAFF.

This clonotype was detected ten times or more. The chain carries TRBV10-2 and TRBJ2-2; the match to TRBD1 covers 9 bases. The V gene end was trimmed by 5 bases and the J gene end by 4 bases; junction bases not matched to a gene: 8. Germline V gene data show CDR1 as WSHSY and CDR2 as SAAADI. The CDR3 extends over 16 amino acids. CDR3 nucleotide sequence: TGCGCCAGCAGTCTCTGGACAGGGGCGACCACCGGGGAGCTGTTTTTT. It yields the protein CASSLWTGATTGELFF.

This clonotype was counted many times. The rearrangement uses TRBV19 and TRBJ1-1, with a tentative D call TRBD1 (6 bases). The V end was cut by 6 bases, the J end by 3 bases, with 14 bases between. Germline lookup yields CDR1 LNHDA and CDR2 SQIVND (reference sequence). The CDR3 is 14 residues long. CDR3 bases: TGTGCCAGTAGAAGGCAGGGGACCGACACTGAAGCTTTCTTT. This codes for CASRRQGTDTEAFF.

For this clonotype: A read error is possible here, since a much larger clone lies one base away. Likely a read error: the CDR3 ends without its conserved phenylalanine or tryptophan. V and J are TRBV29-1 and TRBJ1-1, with TRBD1 identical over 9 bases. The CDR3 is made up of 14 amino acids. The germline V gene encodes CDR1 SQVTM and CDR2 ANQGSEA. V was pared by 0 bases and J by 6 bases, with 5 bases of the junction left unmatched. The CDR3 here is CSVEEGQGPPEAFL. CDR3 sequence (DNA): TGCAGCGTTGAAGAAGGACAGGGGCCCCCTGAAGCTTTCCTT.

The chain uses TRBV10-3 and TRBJ2-5; D is possibly TRBD2 (7 bases). Trimming left V 10 bases short and J 4 bases short, with 13 bases between. CDR1 and CDR2 from the germline V gene are ENHRY and SYGVKD. This CDR3 has 12 amino acids. DNA for the CDR3: TGTGCCACTCTGAGGGGGGGAGAGACCCAGTACTTC. Residues: CATLRGGETQYF.

This chain joins TRBV19 and TRBJ1-2; D is undetermined. CDR1 is LNHDA and CDR2 is SQIVND in the germline V gene (reference sequence). The CDR3 is 12 amino acids. V gave up 4 bases and J gave up 3 bases, with 6 bases separating them. The CDR3 loop is CASSTTHYGYTF. The CDR3 bases are TGTGCCAGTAGTACTACACACTATGGCTACACCTTC.

The chain is built from TRBV10-3 and TRBJ2-5; D may be TRBD1 or TRBD2 (6 bases each). Germline CDR1 reads ENHRY; CDR2 reads SYGVKD. Trimming left V 7 bases short and J 5 bases short, with 14 bases between. The CDR3 is made up of 13 amino acids. CDR3 region: CAIKLGGWETQYF. The CDR3 DNA reads TGTGCCATCAAGCTGGGGGGCTGGGAGACCCAGTACTTC.

This clonotype was observed at least ten times. The V gene is TRBV7-9, the J gene TRBJ1-1; D unclear. Germline-derived CDR1 and CDR2 are SEHNR and FQNEAQ (reference sequence). Trimming shortened V by 11 bases and J by 7 bases, and 11 bases separated the two germline ends. The CDR3 is 10 residues long. CDR3 nucleotide sequence: TGTGCCTGCCACGGCAGTGAAGCTTTCTTT. Translated: CACHGSEAFF.

This clonotype was detected ten times or more. The rearrangement links TRBV7-2 to TRBJ1-5; tentative D call: TRBD1 (6 bases). Trimming left V 1 base short and J 0 bases short, with 13 bases between. Germline CDR1 is SGHTA and CDR2 is FQGNSA. The CDR3 extends over 17 amino acids. The CDR3 protein is CASSLGGAAASNQPQHF. As DNA, the CDR3 is TGTGCCAGCAGCTTAGGGGGGGCAGCAGCTAGCAATCAGCCCCAGCATTTT.